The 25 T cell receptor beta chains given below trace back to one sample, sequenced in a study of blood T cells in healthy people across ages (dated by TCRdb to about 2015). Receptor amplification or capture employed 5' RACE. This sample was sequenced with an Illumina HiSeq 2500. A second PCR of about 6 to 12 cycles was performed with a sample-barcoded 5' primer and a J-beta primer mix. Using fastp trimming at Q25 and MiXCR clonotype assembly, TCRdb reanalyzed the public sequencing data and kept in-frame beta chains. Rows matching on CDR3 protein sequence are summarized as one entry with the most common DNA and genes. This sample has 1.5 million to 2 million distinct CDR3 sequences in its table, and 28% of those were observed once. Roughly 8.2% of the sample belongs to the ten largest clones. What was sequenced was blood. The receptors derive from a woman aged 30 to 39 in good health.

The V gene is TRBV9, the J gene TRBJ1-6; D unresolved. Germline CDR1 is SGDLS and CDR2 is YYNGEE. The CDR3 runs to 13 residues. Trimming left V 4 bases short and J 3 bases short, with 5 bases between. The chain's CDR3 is CASSTIYNSPLHF. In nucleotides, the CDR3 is TGTGCCAGCAGCACAATCTATAATTCACCCCTCCACTTT.

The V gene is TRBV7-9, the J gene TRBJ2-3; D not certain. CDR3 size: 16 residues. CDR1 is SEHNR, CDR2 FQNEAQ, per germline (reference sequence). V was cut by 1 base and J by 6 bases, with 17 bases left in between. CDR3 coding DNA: TGTGCCAGCAGCTTAGGACTGCGGTTCATTGGCGATACGCAGTATTTT. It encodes CASSLGLRFIGDTQYF.

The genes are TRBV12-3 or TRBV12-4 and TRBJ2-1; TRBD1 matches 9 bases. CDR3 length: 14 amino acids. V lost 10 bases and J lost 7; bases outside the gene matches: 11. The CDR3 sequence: CATGPGQGRNEQFF. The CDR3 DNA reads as TGTGCCACAGGACCGGGACAGGGCCGAAATGAGCAGTTCTTC.

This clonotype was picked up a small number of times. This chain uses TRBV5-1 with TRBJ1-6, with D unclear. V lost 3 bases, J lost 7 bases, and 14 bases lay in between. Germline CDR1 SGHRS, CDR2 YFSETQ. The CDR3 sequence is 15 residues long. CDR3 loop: CASSSPEGGNSPLHF. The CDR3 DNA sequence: TGCGCCAGCAGCTCCCCGGAGGGCGGGAATTCACCCCTCCACTTT.

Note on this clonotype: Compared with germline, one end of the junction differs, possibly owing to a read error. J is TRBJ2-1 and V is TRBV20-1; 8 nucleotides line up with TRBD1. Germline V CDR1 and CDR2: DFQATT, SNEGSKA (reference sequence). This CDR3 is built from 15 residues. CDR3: CSAGDWGQDNNEQFF. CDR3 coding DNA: TGCAGTGCTGGAGATTGGGGACAGGATAACAATGAGCAGTTCTTC.

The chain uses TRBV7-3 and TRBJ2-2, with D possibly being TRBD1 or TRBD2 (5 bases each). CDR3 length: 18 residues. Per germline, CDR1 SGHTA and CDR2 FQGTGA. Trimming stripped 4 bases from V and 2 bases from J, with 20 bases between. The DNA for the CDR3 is TGTGCCAGCAGCTCTGTGGGGGTTGGGACCTATAACACCGGGGAGCTGTTTTTT. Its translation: CASSSVGVGTYNTGELFF.

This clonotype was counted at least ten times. The CDR3 DNA reads as TGTGCCAGCAGCGTAGCCGCAGGAGCTAAGCTGTGGGAACAGTACTTC. Its translation: CASSVAAGAKLWEQYF. The chain combines TRBV9 with TRBJ2-7; D unclear. The V end lost 0 bases, the J end lost 10 bases, and 23 bases lay between the germline ends. Germline V gene lookup returns CDR1 SGDLS and CDR2 YYNGEE. The CDR3 is made up of 16 amino acids.

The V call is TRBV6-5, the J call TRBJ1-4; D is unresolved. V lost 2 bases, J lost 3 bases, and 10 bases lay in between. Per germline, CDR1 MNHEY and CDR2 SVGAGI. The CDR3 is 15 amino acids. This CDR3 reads CASSYQARANEKLFF. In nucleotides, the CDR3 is TGTGCCAGCAGTTACCAGGCGCGGGCTAATGAAAAACTGTTTTTT.

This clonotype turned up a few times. The DNA of the CDR3 is TGTGCCAGCAGCTTGCGACTAGTTGGGACAGATACGCAGTATTTT. It encodes CASSLRLVGTDTQYF. This chain joins TRBV5-5 and TRBJ2-3, with D possibly matching TRBD2 (6 bases). The V gene's germline CDR1 is SGHKS and CDR2 YYEKEE (reference sequence). The CDR3 consists of 15 residues. V lost 1 base to trimming and J lost 3 bases, with 12 bases between them.

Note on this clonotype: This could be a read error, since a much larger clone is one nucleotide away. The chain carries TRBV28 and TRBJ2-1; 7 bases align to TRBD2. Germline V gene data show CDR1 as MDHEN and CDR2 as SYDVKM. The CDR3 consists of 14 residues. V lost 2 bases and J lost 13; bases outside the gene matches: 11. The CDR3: CASSLGGEIETQFF. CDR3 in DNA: TGTGCCAGCAGTTTAGGGGGGGAAATAGAGACCCAGTTCTTC.

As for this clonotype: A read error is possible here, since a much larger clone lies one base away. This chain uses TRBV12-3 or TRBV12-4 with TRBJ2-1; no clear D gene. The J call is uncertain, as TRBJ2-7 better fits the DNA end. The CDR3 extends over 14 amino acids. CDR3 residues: CASSFATPYNEQYF. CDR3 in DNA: TGTGCCAGCAGTTTCGCTACCCCCTACAATGAGCAGTACTTC.

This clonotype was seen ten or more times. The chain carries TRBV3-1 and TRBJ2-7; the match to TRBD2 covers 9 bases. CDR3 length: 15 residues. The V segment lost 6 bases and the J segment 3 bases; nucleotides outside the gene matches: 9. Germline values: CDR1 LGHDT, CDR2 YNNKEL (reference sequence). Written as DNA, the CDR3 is TGTGCCAGCAGTCCGGTAAGCGGGGGGAGCTACGAGCAGTACTTC. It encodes CASSPVSGGSYEQYF.

The CDR3 reads CASSQSGRPSGANVLTF. In DNA form, the CDR3 reads TGTGCCAGCAGTCAATCGGGACGGCCCTCTGGGGCCAACGTCCTGACTTTC. The gene calls are TRBV2 and TRBJ2-6; D may correspond to TRBD1 or TRBD2 (5 bases each). This CDR3 is built from 17 residues. CDR1 is SNHLY, CDR2 FYNNEI, per germline. V lost 5 bases to trimming and J lost 0 bases, with 14 bases between them.

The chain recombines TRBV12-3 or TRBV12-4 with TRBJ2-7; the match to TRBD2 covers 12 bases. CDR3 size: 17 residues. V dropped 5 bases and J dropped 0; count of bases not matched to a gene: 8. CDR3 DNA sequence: TGTGCCAGCAGTAGACTAGCGGGAGTTGGGAGCTCCTACGAGCAGTACTTC. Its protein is CASSRLAGVGSSYEQYF.

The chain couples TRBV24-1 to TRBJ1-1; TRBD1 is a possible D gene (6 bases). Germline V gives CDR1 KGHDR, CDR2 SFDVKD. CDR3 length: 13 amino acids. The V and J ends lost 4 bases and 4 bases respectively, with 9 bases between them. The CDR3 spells CATSERDITEAFF. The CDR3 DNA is TGTGCCACCAGTGAACGGGACATCACTGAAGCTTTCTTT.

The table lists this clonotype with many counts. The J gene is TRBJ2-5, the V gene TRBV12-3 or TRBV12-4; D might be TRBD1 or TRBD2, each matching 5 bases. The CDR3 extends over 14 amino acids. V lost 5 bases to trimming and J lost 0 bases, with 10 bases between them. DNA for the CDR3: TGTGCCAGCAGTCCCTGGGACCACCAAGAGACCCAGTACTTC. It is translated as CASSPWDHQETQYF.

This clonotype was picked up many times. CDR3 bases: TGCGCCAGCACCGATCCCCCTGGGGCCAACGTCCTGACTTTC. It yields the protein CASTDPPGANVLTF. The chain recombines TRBV10-2 with TRBJ2-6; D is uncertain. The CDR3 covers 14 residues. Trimming left V 7 bases short and J 2 bases short, with 9 bases between. CDR1 and CDR2 (germline): WSHSY, SAAADI.

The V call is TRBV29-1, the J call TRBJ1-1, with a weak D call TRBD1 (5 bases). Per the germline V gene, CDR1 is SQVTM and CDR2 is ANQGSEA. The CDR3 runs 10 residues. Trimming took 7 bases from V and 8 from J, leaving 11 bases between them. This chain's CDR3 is CSAWGGEAFF. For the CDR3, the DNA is TGCAGCGCCTGGGGGGGAGAAGCTTTCTTT. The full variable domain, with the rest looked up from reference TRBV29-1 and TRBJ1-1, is SAVISQKPSRDICQRGTSLTIQCQVDSQVTMMFWYRQQPGQSLTLIATANQGSEATYESGFVIDKFPISRPNLTFSTLTVSNMSPEDSSIYLCSAWGGEAFFGQGTRLTVV.

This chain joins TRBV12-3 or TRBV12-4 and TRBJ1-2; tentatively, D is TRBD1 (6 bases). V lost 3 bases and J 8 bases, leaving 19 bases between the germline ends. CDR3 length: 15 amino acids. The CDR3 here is CASSFRVGRGGGYTF. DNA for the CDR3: TGTGCCAGCAGTTTTCGAGTTGGCAGGGGCGGAGGCTACACCTTC.

The CDR3 DNA reads as TGTGCCAGCTCACCTGGGCAGGGCGTCCAAGAGACCCAGTACTTC. Residues: CASSPGQGVQETQYF. This sequence joins TRBV18 and TRBJ2-5; the D gene is possibly TRBD1 (5 bases). Deletions cut 3 bases from V and 1 base from J, with 12 bases between. Germline V gene data show CDR1 as KGHSH and CDR2 as LQKENI. The CDR3 is 15 residues long.

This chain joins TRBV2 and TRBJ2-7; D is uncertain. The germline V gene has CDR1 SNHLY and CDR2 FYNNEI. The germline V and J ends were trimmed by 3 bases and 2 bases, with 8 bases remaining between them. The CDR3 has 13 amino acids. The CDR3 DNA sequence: TGTGCCAGCAGTGAGTGGCAGACCTACGAGCAGTACTTC. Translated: CASSEWQTYEQYF.

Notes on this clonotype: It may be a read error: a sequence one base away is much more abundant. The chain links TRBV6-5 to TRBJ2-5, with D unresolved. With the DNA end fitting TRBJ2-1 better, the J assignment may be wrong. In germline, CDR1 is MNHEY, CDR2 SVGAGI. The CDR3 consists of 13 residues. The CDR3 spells CASRLLLQETQFF. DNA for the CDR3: TGTGCCAGCAGATTACTACTCCAAGAGACCCAGTTCTTC.

The CDR3 loop reads CASSLQGGHPTAYEQYF. The CDR3 nucleotides are TGTGCCAGCAGTTTGCAGGGAGGACACCCGACCGCCTACGAGCAGTACTTC. The rearrangement joins TRBV28 to TRBJ2-7, with a tentative D call TRBD2 (6 bases). The germline CDR1 and CDR2 sequences are MDHEN and SYDVKM. CDR3 length: 17 amino acids. V lost 3 bases and J lost 2, with 20 bases in between.

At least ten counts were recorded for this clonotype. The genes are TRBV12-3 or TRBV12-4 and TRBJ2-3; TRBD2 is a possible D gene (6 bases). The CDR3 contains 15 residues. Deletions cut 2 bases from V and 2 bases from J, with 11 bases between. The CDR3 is CASSLTSSITDTQYF. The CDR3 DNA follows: TGTGCCAGCAGTTTAACTAGCTCAATCACAGATACGCAGTATTTT.

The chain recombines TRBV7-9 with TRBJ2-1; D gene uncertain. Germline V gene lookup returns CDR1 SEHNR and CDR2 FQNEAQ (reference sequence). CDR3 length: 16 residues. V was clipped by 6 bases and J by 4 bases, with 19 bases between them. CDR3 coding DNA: TGTGCCAGCAGTCCGTGGTCTGGCGAGCTGTACAATGAGCAGTTCTTC. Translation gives CASSPWSGELYNEQFF.